Below, 24 T cell receptor beta chains from the same sample are listed, as sequenced in a study of cytomegalovirus exposure and HLA in healthy donors. Assay used: immunoSEQ multiplex PCR; TCRdb lists only in-frame clones, some missing. The sample shows over 45,000 clones, approximately 94% of them seen only once. Material: PBMCs. The source of these receptors is a man aged 18 to 35 in good health and CMV-seronegative.

This clone is a singleton in its sample. The genes are TRBV27 and TRBJ2-1, with 14 bases aligning to TRBD2. V dropped 5 bases and J dropped 6; count of bases not matched to a gene: 6. Germline lookup yields CDR1 MNHEY and CDR2 SMNVEV (reference sequence). The CDR3 is 16 amino acids. CDR3 protein: CASSTEGLAGANEQFF. CDR3 bases: TGTGCCAGCAGTACCGAGGGACTAGCGGGAGCCAATGAGCAGTTCTTC.

The chain combines TRBV5-1 with TRBJ1-1; D is uncertain. Germline V lookup: CDR1 SGHRS, CDR2 YFSETQ. V dropped 0 bases and J dropped 1 base, with 7 bases sitting between them. This CDR3 spans 14 amino acids. The CDR3 region has the DNA TGCGCCAGCAGCTTGGCCGGAGGGAACACTGAAGCTTTCTTT. It specifies CASSLAGGNTEAFF.

The chain has TRBV27 and TRBJ2-6; perhaps TRBD1 as D (5 bases). Germline assignment: CDR1 MNHEY and CDR2 SMNVEV (reference sequence). Trimming removed 8 bases at V and 0 bases at J, with 23 bases between. The length of the CDR3 is 19 residues. The CDR3 sequence: CASCPTGIPPYSGANVLTF. Written as DNA, the CDR3 is TGTGCCAGCTGCCCAACAGGCATCCCCCCGTACTCTGGGGCCAACGTCCTGACTTTC.

The chain uses TRBV5-6 and TRBJ2-7; a possible D gene is TRBD1 (6 bases). The CDR3 length is 14 residues. Germline CDR1 SGHDT, CDR2 YYEEEE. Trimming left V 2 bases short and J 2 bases short, with 11 bases between. In nucleotides, the CDR3 is TGTGCCAGCAGCTTAGGGGGTGATACCTACGAGCAGTACTTC. The encoded protein is CASSLGGDTYEQYF. The full variable domain, with the rest looked up from reference TRBV5-6 and TRBJ2-7, is DAGVTQSPTHLIKTRGQQVTLRCSPKSGHDTVSWYQQALGQGPQFIFQYYEEEERQRGNFPDRFSGHQFPNYSSELNVNALLLGDSALYLCASSLGGDTYEQYFGPGTRLTVT.

This chain links TRBV19 with TRBJ1-1, with D possibly matching TRBD1 (6 bases). The V gene's germline CDR1 is LNHDA and CDR2 SQIVND (reference sequence). The germline V and J ends were trimmed by 4 bases and 0 bases, with 12 bases remaining between them. This CDR3 comprises 15 residues. The CDR3 region is CASSRVGQLNTEAFF. The CDR3 DNA follows: TGTGCCAGTAGTAGGGTAGGACAGCTGAACACTGAAGCTTTCTTT.

The chain links TRBV2 to TRBJ2-5; tentative D call: TRBD1 (6 bases). The germline V gene encodes CDR1 SNHLY and CDR2 FYNNEI. The CDR3 spans 13 residues. V lost 11 bases, J lost 5 bases, and 18 bases lay in between. The CDR3 sequence: CAAQQGPRETQYF. CDR3 coding DNA: TGTGCCGCCCAACAGGGCCCCCGGGAGACCCAGTACTTC.

This clone occurred once. V usage is TRBV5-1 and J usage is TRBJ2-3; TRBD2 aligns across 9 bases. CDR1 is SGHRS, CDR2 YFSETQ, per germline. J lost 6 bases, V lost 5 bases, and 16 bases had no gene match. The CDR3 is 17 residues long. Here the CDR3 reads CASSSPSGKASGDTQYF. CDR3 nucleotide sequence: TGCGCCAGCAGTTCCCCTAGCGGGAAGGCGTCCGGGGATACGCAGTATTTT.

The CDR3 spells CASSPYGWQETQYF. The CDR3 bases are TGTGCCAGCTCACCTTACGGGTGGCAAGAGACCCAGTACTTC. This sequence joins TRBV5-6 and TRBJ2-5; D is uncertain. Germline V gives CDR1 SGHDT, CDR2 YYEEEE. Trimming removed 7 bases at V and 2 bases at J, with 15 bases between. The CDR3 runs 14 residues.

The chain recombines TRBV6-5 with TRBJ1-5, with 8 nucleotides matching TRBD1. The germline gives CDR1 MNHEY, CDR2 SVGAGI. This CDR3 has 15 residues. The V gene end was trimmed by 7 bases and the J gene end by 4 bases; junction bases not matched to a gene: 9. CDR3 DNA: TGTGCCAGCAAACTCGCCGGGACAGGAAATCAGCCCCAGCATTTT. This encodes CASKLAGTGNQPQHF.

Only one count was recorded for this clone. This sequence joins TRBV9 and TRBJ2-6; no clear D. The CDR3 runs to 14 residues. Germline V CDR1 and CDR2: SGDLS, YYNGEE. Trimming left V 0 bases short and J 1 base short, with 2 bases between. As DNA, the CDR3 is TGTGCCAGCAGCGTAGTATCTGGGGCCAACGTCCTGACTTTC. Protein sequence: CASSVVSGANVLTF.

This rearrangement joins TRBV5-4 to TRBJ2-1; 9 positions match TRBD2. Trimming at V came to 4 bases and at J to 6 bases, leaving 8 bases not matched to a gene. Germline V gene lookup returns CDR1 SGHNT and CDR2 YYREEE (reference sequence). This CDR3 comprises 15 residues. DNA for the CDR3: TGTGCCAGCAGCGGACTTAGCGGGAGCTTCAATGAGCAGTTCTTC. Protein: CASSGLSGSFNEQFF.

The J gene is TRBJ2-7, the V gene TRBV21-1; no DNA check was done on the table's D call, TRBD2. TRBV21-1 is termed a pseudogene. The CDR3 has 18 residues. The DNA of the CDR3 is TGTGCCAGCAGCCTTCGACCTTTCCGCGCTAGCGGAACTTACGAGCAGTACTTC. It codes for CASSLRPFRASGTYEQYF.

This chain links TRBV7-3 with TRBJ2-7, with a possible D match to TRBD2 (6 bases). The CDR3 sequence is 15 residues long. With 5 bases removed from V and 3 bases from J, the gap between germline ends came to 17 bases. Germline CDR1 and CDR2: SGHTA and FQGTGA. CDR3 DNA: TGTGCCAGCAGCGTTCATAGCGGAGGGGACTACGAGCAGTACTTC. It specifies CASSVHSGGDYEQYF.

The V call is TRBV27, the J call TRBJ2-7; D is perhaps TRBD1 (5 bases). This CDR3 contains 16 residues. Germline V gene lookup returns CDR1 MNHEY and CDR2 SMNVEV (reference sequence). V dropped 6 bases and J dropped 1 base, with 19 bases sitting between them. CDR3: CASRDSFQDESYEQYF. DNA for the CDR3: TGTGCCAGCAGAGACAGTTTCCAGGACGAATCCTACGAGCAGTACTTC.

The table lists this clone with a count of one. The gene calls are TRBV7-2 and TRBJ1-1, with D possibly matching TRBD1 (5 bases). Germline V lookup: CDR1 SGHTA, CDR2 FQGNSA. The CDR3 runs 14 residues. V dropped 3 bases and J dropped 1 base, with 9 bases sitting between them. The CDR3 loop reads CASSLSRANTEAFF. As DNA, the CDR3 is TGTGCCAGCAGCTTGAGCAGGGCGAACACTGAAGCTTTCTTT.

J is TRBJ2-5 and V is TRBV9; possibly TRBD2 for D (6 bases). The CDR3 covers 16 residues. Germline lookup yields CDR1 SGDLS and CDR2 YYNGEE. The ends were cut back, 4 bases at V and 5 bases at J, with 21 bases in the middle. CDR3 in amino acids: CASSYPPSREGETQYF. For the CDR3, the DNA is TGTGCCAGCAGCTACCCACCGTCGCGGGAAGGGGAGACCCAGTACTTC.

V and J are TRBV6-5 and TRBJ2-1; TRBD1 matches 10 bases. This CDR3 has 15 amino acids. V shed 5 bases, J shed 2 bases, and the junction held 3 bases outside the gene matches. Germline V CDR1 and CDR2: MNHEY, SVGAGI. The CDR3 loop is CASSPDRGPYNEQFF. For the CDR3, the DNA is TGTGCCAGCAGTCCCGACAGGGGGCCCTACAATGAGCAGTTCTTC.

J is TRBJ2-3 and V is TRBV28; TRBD2 matches at 7 bases. There are 15 residues in the CDR3. V dropped 5 bases and J dropped 3; count of bases not matched to a gene: 8. CDR1 MDHEN and CDR2 SYDVKM come from the germline V gene. For the CDR3, the DNA is TGTGCCAGCAGTCAAGGACTAGAGAGGACAGATACGCAGTATTTT. Amino acid sequence: CASSQGLERTDTQYF.

This chain joins TRBV23-1 and TRBJ2-1; 7 bases fit TRBD2. TRBV23-1 is assigned to the ORF class and has an uncertain function. The V and J ends lost 0 bases and 0 bases, in that order; junction bases with no gene match: 5. The CDR3 extends over 17 amino acids. CDR3 sequence (DNA): TGCGCCAGCAGTCAATCGGGGGGGGAGAGCTCCTACAATGAGCAGTTCTTC. Translation: CASSQSGGESSYNEQFF.

This clone was seen only a few times. The genes are TRBV15 and TRBJ2-1; D may be TRBD2 (6 bases). The germline gives CDR1 LNHNV, CDR2 YYDKDF (reference sequence). The CDR3 runs 19 residues. V lost 6 bases, J lost 2 bases, and 26 bases lay in between. The CDR3 is CATSKLATPLGIAYNEQFF. In DNA, the CDR3 is TGTGCCACCAGTAAACTAGCAACCCCACTAGGGATTGCCTACAATGAGCAGTTCTTC.

The chain employs TRBV6-1 and TRBJ1-3, with TRBD1 matching 7 bases. Germline lookup yields CDR1 MNHNS and CDR2 SASEGT. The CDR3 spans 19 residues. Germline trimming cut 4 bases from V and 4 bases from J; bases unmatched to any gene: 19. CDR3 coding DNA: TGTGCCAGCAGTGCCCGTGCCTCGGTCAGGGGGTCAGCGGGAAACACCATATATTTT. Amino acid sequence: CASSARASVRGSAGNTIYF.

This rearrangement joins TRBV9 to TRBJ2-3, with D unresolved. The CDR3 sequence is 13 residues long. The germline gives CDR1 SGDLS, CDR2 YYNGEE. V was pared by 3 bases and J by 2 bases, with 7 bases between. CDR3 region: CASSAYDTDTQYF. The CDR3 region has the DNA TGTGCCAGCAGCGCCTACGACACAGATACGCAGTATTTT. The complete variable domain, with remaining parts taken from reference TRBV9 and TRBJ2-3, reads DSGVTQTPKHLITATGQRVTLRCSPRSGDLSVYWYQQSLDQGLQFLIQYYNGEERAKGNILERFSAQQFPDLHSELNLSSLELGDSALYFCASSAYDTDTQYFGPGTRLTVL.

This clone turned up a few times. V usage is TRBV9 and J usage is TRBJ1-1; D is uncertain. This CDR3 is 13 amino acids long. V was clipped by 0 bases and J by 5 bases, with 8 bases between them. From germline, CDR1 is SGDLS and CDR2 YYNGEE. The CDR3 bases are TGTGCCAGCAGCGTAGGTGGGAGGACTGAAGCTTTCTTT. Translated: CASSVGGRTEAFF.

The chain recombines TRBV27 with TRBJ2-7, with 11 nucleotides matching TRBD2. This CDR3 region has 15 residues. Trimming at V came to 1 base and at J to 4 bases, leaving 3 bases not matched to a gene. The germline V gene encodes CDR1 MNHEY and CDR2 SMNVEV (reference sequence). In DNA form, the CDR3 reads TGTGCCAGCAGTTTATTTGGGACTAGCGGTTACGAGCAGTACTTC. It is translated as CASSLFGTSGYEQYF.